This is a list of T cell receptor beta chains from one sample in a study of regulatory T cells in long-lasting Graves disease. TCRdb reanalysed the multiplex PCR reads using MiXCR and keeps one entry per CDR3 protein. The data hold about 440,000 distinct CDR3 sequences, with about a sixth observed a single time. This sample also appeared in a second study, on T cells in Graves' hyperthyroidism and ophthalmopathy.

The starting material was peripheral blood mononuclear cells (PBMCs), obtained at new diagnosis, from a patient treated with antithyroid drugs. The receptor source for this set is a woman aged 25 to 39 with Graves disease. Both conserved end residues are part of each CDR3.

v_call,j_call,cdr3_aa
TRBV6-2/TRBV6-3,TRBJ2-7,CASSLQDYYEQYF
TRBV11-2,TRBJ2-1,CASSSRTGDNEQFF
TRBV3-1,TRBJ1-1,CASSQAQGLSEAFF
TRBV11-2,TRBJ2-7,CASSLAPLAAYYEQYF
TRBV2,TRBJ1-1,CASSVGTGEAFF
TRBV7-2,TRBJ2-3,CASSLTGRFTDTQYF
TRBV6-2/TRBV6-3,TRBJ2-1,CASSYQPGRYNEQFF
TRBV6-1,TRBJ2-1,CASSEGQGFYNEQFF
TRBV2,TRBJ1-5,CASSEAGYGNQPQHF
TRBV19,TRBJ1-5,CASSTQGASNQPQHF
TRBV28,TRBJ2-1,CASSLPPGQGDEQFF
TRBV18,TRBJ1-1,CASSVGQGSEAFF
TRBV20-1,TRBJ1-5,CSAGRQGVESNQPQHF
TRBV27,TRBJ2-7,CASSRLSRVGTYEQYF
TRBV5-1,TRBJ1-3,CASSRKAGDGNTIYF
TRBV12-3/TRBV12-4,TRBJ1-1,CASSVNRVRGNTEAFF
TRBV3-1,TRBJ2-5,CASSQDLETQYF
TRBV2,TRBJ2-7,CASSPDWTSYEQYF
TRBV15,TRBJ2-1,CATSRNRDAGEQFF
TRBV5-1,TRBJ2-7,CASSLVWLAGGPGYEQYF
TRBV30,TRBJ1-1,CAWRDREAFF
TRBV3-1,TRBJ2-7,CASSQRDRREQYF
TRBV5-6,TRBJ2-1,CASSLYRDRNYNEQFF
TRBV3-1,TRBJ1-4,CASSQDPPGARTNEKLFF
TRBV20-1,TRBJ1-1,CSARDSGVWNTEAFF
TRBV10-3,TRBJ2-1,CAIKGQGGDEQFF
TRBV18,TRBJ2-7,CASSDPSYEQYF
TRBV10-1,TRBJ1-4,CASPSRDLATNEKLFF
TRBV12-3/TRBV12-4,TRBJ1-3,CASNAAHSGNTIYF
TRBV18,TRBJ2-1,CASSPTSGYNEQFF
TRBV5-1,TRBJ2-6,CASSGNGVSGANVLTF
TRBV14,TRBJ1-1,CASSRAGTLNTEAFF
TRBV5-1,TRBJ2-7,CASSLGYSQSYEQYF